This T cell receptor (beta chain) was observed in a study of shared clonotypes between healthy human individuals. V gave up 3 bases and J gave up 1 base, with 10 bases separating them. The CDR3 covers 15 residues. From germline, CDR1 is MNHNS and CDR2 SASEGT. Only in-frame clones appear in the TCRdb table, and some are missing; sequencing was by immunoSEQ multiplex PCR. The table lists around 500,000 clones, 81% of them singletons. This TCR derives from a middle-aged woman in good health. Some clones in this sample may be carry-over from other donors' samples. Sequencing input: PBMCs. V and J are TRBV6-1 and TRBJ1-3; tentative D call: TRBD1 (5 bases). The CDR3 bases are TGTGCCAGCAGTGATTCAGGGCGATCTGGAAACACCATATATTTT. This gives the protein CASSDSGRSGNTIYF.